The next 26 T cell receptor beta chains were all read from a single sample in a study of blood T cell repertoires in COVID-19. The data were produced by immunoSEQ multiplex PCR, yet TCRdb's version contains in-frame clones alone and is incomplete. The profile shows 350,000 to 550,000 clones, roughly 87% of them singletons. The specimen sequenced was PBMCs or T cells enriched from blood (not recorded which). The receptors derive from a woman aged 18-29 years with acute COVID-19.

This chain connects TRBV3-1 (or the pseudogene TRBV3-2) to TRBJ1-1; D is undetermined. V lost 7 bases to trimming and J lost 6 bases, with 15 bases between them. Germline V gene data show CDR1 as LGHDT and CDR2 as YNNKEL (reference sequence). This CDR3 is built from 13 residues. CDR3 bases: TGTGCCAGCACCCAGAGGGTCACGGCTGAAGCTTTCTTT. Translated: CASTQRVTAEAFF.

This clone was picked up one time. The chain carries TRBV12-3 or TRBV12-4 and TRBJ2-1; D is possibly TRBD1 (6 bases). V was trimmed by 6 bases and J by 8 bases, leaving 14 bases between them. This CDR3 is built from 13 residues. The CDR3 is CASRPGTGYEQFF. CDR3 bases: TGTGCCAGCAGGCCAGGCACAGGGTATGAGCAGTTCTTC.

This sequence joins TRBV3-1 (or the pseudogene TRBV3-2) and TRBJ2-1, with 9 bases that match TRBD2. Germline V gene sequence: CDR1 LGHDT, CDR2 YNNKEL (reference sequence). V lost 0 bases and J lost 6; bases outside the gene matches: 12. CDR3 length equals 18 residues. The CDR3 loop reads CASSQDSERLAGRNEQFF. The CDR3 DNA follows: TGTGCCAGCAGCCAAGATTCGGAAAGGCTAGCGGGGCGCAATGAGCAGTTCTTC.

The chain joins TRBV6-4 to TRBJ2-1, with D unclear. This CDR3 region has 15 residues. Per the germline V gene, CDR1 is MRHNA and CDR2 is SNTAGT. Trimming took off 5 bases at V and 1 base at J, with 12 bases between the two ends. The CDR3 spells CASSQHQKSYNEQFF. CDR3 coding DNA: TGTGCCAGCAGTCAACACCAAAAATCCTACAATGAGCAGTTCTTC.

The chain uses TRBV5-4 and TRBJ1-2; 10 bases line up with TRBD1. J gave up 5 bases and V 3 bases, and 7 bases lay outside the gene matches. The CDR3 contains 15 residues. The V gene's germline CDR1 is SGHNT and CDR2 YYREEE (reference sequence). The CDR3 spells CASSYPGQGSYGYTF. CDR3 sequence (DNA): TGTGCCAGCAGCTACCCGGGACAGGGGTCGTATGGCTACACCTTC.

This chain uses TRBV30 with TRBJ2-7, with 8 bases that match TRBD1. V gave up 3 bases and J gave up 6 bases; unmatched junction bases: 10. The germline gives CDR1 GTSNPN, CDR2 SVGIG (reference sequence). This CDR3 spans 14 amino acids. The DNA of the CDR3 is TGTGCCTGGAGGGCATCAGGGGGCTTTAGCGAGCAGTACTTC. This sequence encodes CAWRASGGFSEQYF.

As DNA, the CDR3 is TGTGCCACCAAGGGGCATGGCTACACCTTC. This codes for CATKGHGYTF. The V and J genes are TRBV12-3 or TRBV12-4 and TRBJ1-2, with a weak D call TRBD1 (5 bases). Trimming cost V 10 bases and J 6 bases, with 9 bases left between them. The CDR3 runs 10 residues.

The chain carries TRBV9 and TRBJ2-1; 7 bases fit TRBD1. The germline CDR1 and CDR2 sequences are SGDLS and YYNGEE. V dropped 3 bases and J dropped 6; count of bases not matched to a gene: 9. This CDR3 is 15 amino acids long. The CDR3 protein is CASSGGQPKINEQFF. CDR3 in DNA: TGTGCCAGCAGCGGGGGACAGCCAAAGATCAATGAGCAGTTCTTC.

This clone was detected only once. The rearrangement uses TRBV19 and TRBJ1-2; 7 nucleotides agree with TRBD1. The V and J ends lost 2 bases and 4 bases, in that order; junction bases with no gene match: 13. Germline V gives CDR1 LNHDA, CDR2 SQIVND (reference sequence). The length of the CDR3 is 17 residues. In DNA form, the CDR3 reads TGTGCCAGTAGTATAACCAGGAACAGGGGAATTTTCTATGGCTACACCTTC. As protein: CASSITRNRGIFYGYTF.

CDR3: CATSRGTDSNQPQHF. The DNA for the CDR3 is TGTGCCACCAGCAGGGGGACAGACAGCAATCAGCCCCAGCATTTT. The chain has TRBV15 and TRBJ1-5, with TRBD1 matching 7 bases. Trimming removed 3 bases from V and 1 base from J; junction bases left unmatched: 3. CDR1 and CDR2 (germline): LNHNV, YYDKDF (reference sequence). The CDR3 sequence is 15 residues long. Combining the CDR3 with reference TRBV15 and TRBJ1-5 gives the whole variable domain DAMVIQNPRYQVTQFGKPVTLSCSQTLNHNVMYWYQQKSSQAPKLLFHYYDKDFNNEADTPDNFQSRRPNTSFCFLDIRSPGLGDTAMYLCATSRGTDSNQPQHFGDGTRLSIL.

This chain joins TRBV6-5 and TRBJ2-7; TRBD1 matches at 9 bases. The CDR3 runs to 12 residues. Germline V CDR1 and CDR2: MNHEY, SVGAGI. Trimming at V came to 7 bases and at J to 4 bases, leaving 2 bases not matched to a gene. DNA for the CDR3: TGTGCCAGCATCGGGACAGGGTACGAGCAGTACTTC. Its protein product is CASIGTGYEQYF.

The V call is TRBV29-1, the J call TRBJ2-1; 16 positions agree with TRBD2. There are 16 residues in the CDR3. Germline trimming cut 6 bases from V and 7 bases from J; bases unmatched to any gene: 9. From germline, CDR1 is SQVTM and CDR2 ANQGSEA. In DNA, the CDR3 is TGCAGCGTCGGGACTAGCGGGAGGGGGGATATGAATGAGCAGTTCTTC. Translating it yields CSVGTSGRGDMNEQFF.

This clone was observed once. The V call is TRBV5-1, the J call TRBJ2-1; tentative D call: TRBD2 (6 bases). Trimming stripped 1 base from V and 6 bases from J, with 14 bases between. The CDR3 totals 15 residues. In germline, CDR1 is SGHRS, CDR2 YFSETQ. The CDR3 is CASSLSSGQFNEQFF. The DNA for the CDR3 is TGCGCCAGCAGCTTGTCGAGCGGGCAGTTCAATGAGCAGTTCTTC.

The gene calls are TRBV14 and TRBJ2-5, with a possible D match to TRBD1 (5 bases). The germline V gene encodes CDR1 SGHDN and CDR2 FVKESK. The V end was cut by 1 base, the J end by 3 bases, with 6 bases between. The CDR3 extends over 13 amino acids. CDR3 sequence: CASSQGQKETQYF. In nucleotides, the CDR3 is TGTGCCAGCAGCCAAGGACAGAAAGAGACCCAGTACTTC.

The rearrangement uses TRBV10-3 and TRBJ2-7; perhaps TRBD2 as D (5 bases). V shed 6 bases and J shed 6 bases, with 21 bases lying between them. CDR1 and CDR2 (germline): ENHRY, SYGVKD. The CDR3 consists of 15 residues. The CDR3 region has the DNA TGTGCCATCAGCCCTCGGGGAGTCGGCGAGGGCGAGCAGTACTTC. This translates into CAISPRGVGEGEQYF.

The chain employs TRBV3-1 (or the pseudogene TRBV3-2) and TRBJ1-2; 9 bases are shared with TRBD1. Germline V gives CDR1 LGHDT, CDR2 YNNKEL (reference sequence). The CDR3 length is 18 residues. With 1 base clipped from V and 1 base from J, the junction kept 10 bases outside the gene matches. DNA for the CDR3: TGTGCCAGCAGCCAAGGTGGGCTTACAGGGGGCCGTAACTATGGCTACACCTTC. This codes for CASSQGGLTGGRNYGYTF.

The CDR3 coding sequence is TGTGCCAGCTCGATCTCCGGGGCCTACGAGCAGTACTTC. Translation gives CASSISGAYEQYF. V is TRBV18 and J is TRBJ2-7; a possible D gene is TRBD2 (5 bases). Germline-derived CDR1 and CDR2 are KGHSH and LQKENI. CDR3 length: 13 amino acids. The V end was cut by 6 bases, the J end by 2 bases, with 11 bases between. Together with reference TRBV18 and TRBJ2-7, the CDR3 gives the full variable domain: NAGVMQNPRHLVRRRGQEARLRCSPMKGHSHVYWYRQLPEEGLKFMVYLQKENIIDESGMPKERFSAEFPKEGPSILRIQQVVRGDSAAYFCASSISGAYEQYFGPGTRLTVT.

This chain connects TRBV6-6 to TRBJ2-7, with D perhaps matching TRBD1 (6 bases). Germline CDR1 and CDR2: MNHNY and SVGAGI (reference sequence). Trimming removed 0 bases at V and 0 bases at J, with 9 bases between. This CDR3 has 15 residues. CDR3 amino acids: CASSYSRTDSYEQYF. CDR3 coding DNA: TGTGCCAGCAGTTACTCTAGGACAGACTCCTACGAGCAGTACTTC.

This clone was seen a few times. The chain combines TRBV9 with TRBJ2-2; the D gene is possibly TRBD1 (6 bases). Germline CDR1 is SGDLS and CDR2 is YYNGEE. The CDR3 is 14 residues long. V lost 3 bases to trimming and J lost 1 base, with 7 bases between them. CDR3 sequence: CASSAGQNTGELFF. The DNA for the CDR3 is TGTGCCAGCAGCGCGGGACAGAACACCGGGGAGCTGTTTTTT. Filled out from reference TRBV9 and TRBJ2-2, the complete variable domain reads DSGVTQTPKHLITATGQRVTLRCSPRSGDLSVYWYQQSLDQGLQFLIQYYNGEERAKGNILERFSAQQFPDLHSELNLSSLELGDSALYFCASSAGQNTGELFFGEGSRLTVL.

V and J are TRBV6-5 and TRBJ1-2; D unclear. Germline lookup yields CDR1 MNHEY and CDR2 SVGAGI. V lost 6 bases to trimming and J lost 4 bases, with 12 bases between them. The CDR3 has 13 amino acids. CDR3 amino acids: CASRPREFYGYTF. The CDR3 DNA reads as TGTGCCAGCAGACCACGGGAGTTCTATGGCTACACCTTC.

The genes are TRBV3-1 (or the pseudogene TRBV3-2) and TRBJ1-6; D unclear. The CDR3 covers 14 residues. V lost 1 base and J lost 9, with 10 bases in between. CDR1 and CDR2 (germline): LGHDT, YNNKEL (reference sequence). The CDR3 coding sequence is TGTGCCAGCAGCCAAGGCGAAACGTTTTCACCCCTCCACTTT. This translates into CASSQGETFSPLHF.

This chain uses TRBV7-9 with TRBJ2-5, with no clear D. Germline V gene data show CDR1 as SEHNR and CDR2 as FQNEAQ (reference sequence). V gave up 2 bases and J gave up 5 bases, with 9 bases separating them. CDR3 length equals 13 residues. CDR3 loop: CASSLLSRETQYF. The CDR3 DNA reads TGTGCCAGCAGCTTATTATCTAGGGAGACCCAGTACTTC. The whole variable domain, filled in from reference TRBV7-9 and TRBJ2-5, reads DTGVSQNPRHKITKRGQNVTFRCDPISEHNRLYWYRQTLGQGPEFLTYFQNEAQLEKSRLLSDRFSAERPKGSFSTLEIQRTEQGDSAMYLCASSLLSRETQYFGPGTRLLVL.

The chain recombines TRBV27 with TRBJ2-1, with 9 bases lining up with TRBD2. The CDR3 loop spans 14 amino acids. Germline V lookup: CDR1 MNHEY, CDR2 SMNVEV (reference sequence). After removal of 2 bases from V and 10 bases from J, the junction contained 6 bases not matched to a gene. The CDR3 sequence is CASSLAGGIGEQFF. In DNA, the CDR3 is TGTGCCAGCAGTTTAGCGGGAGGGATCGGGGAGCAGTTCTTC.

The V and J genes are TRBV7-3 and TRBJ2-5, with a tentative D call TRBD2 (5 bases). The CDR3 extends over 14 amino acids. From germline, CDR1 is SGHTA and CDR2 FQGTGA. Between the trimmed V and J ends, which lost 0 bases and 3 bases, there was a span of 8 bases. This CDR3 reads CASSLTGVEETQYF. In DNA form, the CDR3 reads TGTGCCAGCAGCTTAACCGGGGTGGAAGAGACCCAGTACTTC.

CDR3 bases: TGTGCCAGCAGTGAAGCTTCTATCTGGGGGCCCTACAATGAGCAGTTCTTC. Its translation: CASSEASIWGPYNEQFF. The J gene is TRBJ2-1, the V gene TRBV2; D perhaps matches TRBD1 (6 bases). Germline V gene sequence: CDR1 SNHLY, CDR2 FYNNEI. The CDR3 loop spans 17 amino acids. V lost 0 bases and J lost 2, with 14 bases in between.

J is TRBJ2-1 and V is TRBV7-9, with TRBD2 identical over 12 bases. Per germline, CDR1 SEHNR and CDR2 FQNEAQ (reference sequence). This CDR3 is 14 amino acids long. V gave up 7 bases and J gave up 6 bases; unmatched junction bases: 4. This CDR3 reads CASTELAGGNEQFF. The CDR3, as DNA: TGTGCCAGCACGGAACTAGCGGGGGGCAATGAGCAGTTCTTC.